The 2 T cell receptor beta chains given below trace back to one sample, sequenced in a study of shared clonotypes between healthy human individuals. Assay used: immunoSEQ multiplex PCR; TCRdb lists only in-frame clones, some missing. The data show hundreds of thousands of clones, more than 60% seen once. The sequenced sample was memory CD4+ T cells sorted from blood. As for subset: CD45RA-negative fraction. These receptors all come from a man aged 25 to 40 in good health.

The chain links TRBV11-2 to TRBJ2-7, with D hard to call. From germline, CDR1 is SGHAT and CDR2 FQNNGV. The V end lost 6 bases, the J end lost 3 bases, and 15 bases lay between the germline ends. This CDR3 contains 14 residues. The CDR3 reads CASRLRSYGYEQYF. For the CDR3, the DNA is TGTGCCAGCAGACTGAGGAGTTATGGCTACGAGCAGTACTTC.

The chain links TRBV27 to TRBJ2-3; unclear D gene. Germline loops: CDR1 MNHEY, CDR2 SMNVEV (reference sequence). This CDR3 is built from 11 residues. The V end was cut by 5 bases, the J end by 4 bases, with 4 bases between. Here the CDR3 reads CASSIADTQYF. In DNA, the CDR3 is TGTGCCAGCAGTATCGCAGATACGCAGTATTTT.